The 5 T cell receptor beta chains presented below share a single source sample, sequenced in a study of Ad26.COV2.S vaccination and SARS-CoV-2 variants. Specified treatment: over 15 received Ad26.COV2.S at low or high dose, single or two shots; several received placebo; per-sample allocation not given. Samples analyzed were those drawn on day 63 after the first vaccine or placebo injection. Generated by immunoSEQ multiplex PCR, the TCRdb table keeps only in-frame clones and is missing some. Here the sample spans about 350,000 clones, 85% being singletons. The material sequenced was peripheral blood, taken in a trial of Ad26.COV2.S vaccine versus placebo. These receptors originate from a person aged 18-60 years who received the Ad26.COV2.S COVID-19 vaccine or a placebo.

The chain links TRBV7-9 to TRBJ1-2, with 7 bases that match TRBD1. The V gene's germline CDR1 is SEHNR and CDR2 FQNEAQ (reference sequence). V gave up 1 base and J gave up 4 bases; unmatched junction bases: 6. This CDR3 comprises 15 residues. For the CDR3, the DNA is TGTGCCAGCAGCTTAGTAGGGGGGACAGTCTATGGCTACACCTTC. Translation: CASSLVGGTVYGYTF.

The chain couples TRBV6-2 or TRBV6-3 to TRBJ2-1, with unresolved D. This CDR3 spans 12 amino acids. Trimming stripped 4 bases from V and 8 bases from J, with 9 bases between. Germline CDR1 MNHEY, CDR2 SVGEGT. This CDR3 is CASSSVMDEQFF. In DNA, the CDR3 is TGTGCCAGCAGTTCCGTTATGGATGAGCAGTTCTTC.

The chain joins TRBV24-1 to TRBJ2-7; 10 bases agree with TRBD2. Looked up from germline, CDR1 is KGHDR and CDR2 is SFDVKD. V lost 5 bases and J lost 5; bases outside the gene matches: 5. The CDR3 sequence is 14 residues long. The CDR3 loop reads CATSASSGSHEQYF. The CDR3 DNA sequence: TGTGCCACCAGTGCGTCTAGCGGGAGCCACGAGCAGTACTTC.

V gene TRBV6-2 or TRBV6-3 combines with J gene TRBJ2-7; D is undetermined. With 4 bases removed from V and 5 bases from J, the gap between germline ends came to 9 bases. The length of the CDR3 is 12 residues. Germline lookup yields CDR1 MNHEY and CDR2 SVGEGT. This CDR3 is CASSLDTDEQYF. The CDR3 nucleotides read TGTGCCAGCAGTTTGGATACGGACGAGCAGTACTTC.

This clone was recorded many times. V is TRBV2 and J is TRBJ1-5, with a tentative D call TRBD1 (6 bases). The germline V gene has CDR1 SNHLY and CDR2 FYNNEI. Trimming removed 6 bases from V and 6 bases from J, with 21 bases in between. The CDR3 consists of 16 residues. The chain's CDR3 is CASSGKMEGGSQPQHF. The CDR3 DNA reads as TGTGCCAGCAGCGGTAAAATGGAGGGGGGGAGTCAGCCCCAGCATTTT.